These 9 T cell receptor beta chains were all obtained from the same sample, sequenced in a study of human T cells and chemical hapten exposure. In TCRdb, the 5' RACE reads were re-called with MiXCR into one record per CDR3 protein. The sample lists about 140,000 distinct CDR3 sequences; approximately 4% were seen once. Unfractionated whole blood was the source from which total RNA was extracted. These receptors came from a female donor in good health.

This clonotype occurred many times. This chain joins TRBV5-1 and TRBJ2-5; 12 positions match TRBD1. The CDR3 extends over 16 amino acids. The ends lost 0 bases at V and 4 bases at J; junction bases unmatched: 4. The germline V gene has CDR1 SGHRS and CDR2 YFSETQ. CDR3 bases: TGCGCCAGCAGCTTGGAGGGACAGGGGGCTGGAGAGACCCAGTACTTC. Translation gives CASSLEGQGAGETQYF. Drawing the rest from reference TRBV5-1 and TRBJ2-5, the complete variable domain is KAGVTQTPRYLIKTRGQQVTLSCSPISGHRSVSWYQQTPGQGLQFLFEYFSETQRNKGNFPGRFSGRQFSNSRSEMNVSTLELGDSALYLCASSLEGQGAGETQYFGPGTRLLVL.

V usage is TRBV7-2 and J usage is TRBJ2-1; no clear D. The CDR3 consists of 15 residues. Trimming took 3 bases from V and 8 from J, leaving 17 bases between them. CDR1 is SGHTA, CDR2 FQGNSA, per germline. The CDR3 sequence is CASSFFKGKGDEQFF. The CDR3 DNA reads TGTGCCAGCAGCTTTTTTAAGGGCAAGGGCGATGAGCAGTTCTTC.

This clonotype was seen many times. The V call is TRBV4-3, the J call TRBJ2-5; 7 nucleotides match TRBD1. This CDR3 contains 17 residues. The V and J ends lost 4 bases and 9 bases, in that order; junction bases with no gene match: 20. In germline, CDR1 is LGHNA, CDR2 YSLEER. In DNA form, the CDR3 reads TGCGCCAGCAGCCCCAATTTTCCGGGACAGACTTCGGAGGCCCAGTACTTC. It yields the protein CASSPNFPGQTSEAQYF.

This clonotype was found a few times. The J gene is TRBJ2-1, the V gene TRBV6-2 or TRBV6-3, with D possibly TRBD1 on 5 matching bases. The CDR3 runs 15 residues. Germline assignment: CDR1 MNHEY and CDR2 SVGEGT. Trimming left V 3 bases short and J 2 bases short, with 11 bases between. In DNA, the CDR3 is TGTGCCAGCAGTTATGGGGCAGGGACCTACAATGAGCAGTTCTTC. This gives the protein CASSYGAGTYNEQFF.

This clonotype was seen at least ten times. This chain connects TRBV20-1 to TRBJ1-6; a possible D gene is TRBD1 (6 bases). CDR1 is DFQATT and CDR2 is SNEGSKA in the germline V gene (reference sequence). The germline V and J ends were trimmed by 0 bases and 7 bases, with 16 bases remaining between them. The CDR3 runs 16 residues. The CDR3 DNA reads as TGCAGTGCTAGAGATGACAGGCCGACGATCAATTCACCCCTCCACTTT. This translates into CSARDDRPTINSPLHF.

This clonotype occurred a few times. As DNA, the CDR3 is TGTGCCAGCAGCCAAGATCCGGCTGGGACAACAGAAGCTTTCTTT. Protein: CASSQDPAGTTEAFF. The chain recombines TRBV3-1 with TRBJ1-1; D perhaps matches TRBD1 (6 bases). Trimming cost V 0 bases and J 8 bases, with 16 bases left between them. Germline V CDR1 and CDR2: LGHDT, YNNKEL (reference sequence). The CDR3 spans 15 residues.

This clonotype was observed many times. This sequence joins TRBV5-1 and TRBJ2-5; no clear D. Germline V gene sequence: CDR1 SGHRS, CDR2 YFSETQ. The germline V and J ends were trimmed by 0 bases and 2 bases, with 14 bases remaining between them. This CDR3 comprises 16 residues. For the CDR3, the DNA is TGCGCCAGCAGCTTGGCCGACCCGGCGGATCAAGAGACCCAGTACTTC. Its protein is CASSLADPADQETQYF. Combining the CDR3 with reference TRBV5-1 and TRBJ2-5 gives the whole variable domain KAGVTQTPRYLIKTRGQQVTLSCSPISGHRSVSWYQQTPGQGLQFLFEYFSETQRNKGNFPGRFSGRQFSNSRSEMNVSTLELGDSALYLCASSLADPADQETQYFGPGTRLLVL.

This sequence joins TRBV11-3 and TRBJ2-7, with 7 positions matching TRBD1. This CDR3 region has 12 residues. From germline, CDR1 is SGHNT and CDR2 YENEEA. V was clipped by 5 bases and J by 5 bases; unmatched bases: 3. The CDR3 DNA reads TGTGCCAGCAGCCGACAGGGTGACGAGCAGTACTTC. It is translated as CASSRQGDEQYF.

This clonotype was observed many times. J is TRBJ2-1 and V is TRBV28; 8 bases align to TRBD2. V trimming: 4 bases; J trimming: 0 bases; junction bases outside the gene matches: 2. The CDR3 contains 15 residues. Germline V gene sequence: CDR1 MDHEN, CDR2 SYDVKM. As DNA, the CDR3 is TGTGCCAGCAGTTCCGGGGGGGCCTCCTACAATGAGCAGTTCTTC. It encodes CASSSGGASYNEQFF.